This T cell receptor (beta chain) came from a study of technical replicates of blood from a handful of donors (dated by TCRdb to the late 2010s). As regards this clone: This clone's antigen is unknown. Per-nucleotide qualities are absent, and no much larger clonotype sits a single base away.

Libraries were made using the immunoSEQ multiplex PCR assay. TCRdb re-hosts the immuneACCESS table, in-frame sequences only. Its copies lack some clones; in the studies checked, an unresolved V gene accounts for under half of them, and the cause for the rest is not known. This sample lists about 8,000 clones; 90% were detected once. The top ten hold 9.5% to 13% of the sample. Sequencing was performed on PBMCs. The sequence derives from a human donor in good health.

The DNA reads as follows: TGTGCCTGGGGTGCAGGGGCCTACAATGAGCAGTTCTTC. This is translated as CAWGAGAYNEQFF. The chain links TRBV30 with TRBJ2-1; matching of 6 bases hints at TRBD1 as the D gene. Inclusive of the bounding cysteine and phenylalanine, the CDR3 is 13 residues long. The entry retains the CDR3 DNA only, 39 bases that are in frame from base 1. V is reduced by 5 bases and J by 2 bases, leaving a spacing of 10 bases between them. The germline V gene (reference sequence) provides CDR1 GTSNPN and CDR2 SVGIG.